Following are 28 T cell receptor beta chains from one sample sequenced in a study of Ad26.COV2.S vaccination and SARS-CoV-2 variants. Stated treatment: 15 to 20 received Ad26.COV2.S at low or high dose, single or two shots; roughly five received placebo; per-sample allocation not given. On day 63 after the first injection, vaccine and placebo recipients gave samples. Data came from immunoSEQ multiplex PCR; TCRdb stores just in-frame clones and leaves some out. The sample contains about 460,000 clones, roughly nine tenths of which appear only once. Specimen: peripheral blood, collected in a trial of Ad26.COV2.S vaccine versus placebo. These receptors were taken from a person aged 18-60 years who received the Ad26.COV2.S COVID-19 vaccine or a placebo.

The chain has TRBV5-1 and TRBJ2-3; 12 bases match TRBD2. Trimming took 3 bases from V and 4 from J; bases not matched to a gene: 3. The CDR3 consists of 15 residues. Germline-derived CDR1 and CDR2 are SGHRS and YFSETQ. The CDR3 loop reads CASSWTSGAADTQYF. CDR3 nucleotides: TGCGCCAGCAGCTGGACTAGCGGGGCCGCAGATACGCAGTATTTT.

The chain links TRBV19 to TRBJ2-1; 9 bases fit TRBD2. The CDR3 is 14 residues long. The germline V gene encodes CDR1 LNHDA and CDR2 SQIVND (reference sequence). V lost 6 bases and J lost 10; bases outside the gene matches: 10. The CDR3 spells CASRAGGSPREQFF. CDR3 sequence (DNA): TGTGCCAGTAGAGCGGGGGGCTCCCCCCGGGAGCAGTTCTTC.

The chain has TRBV27 and TRBJ1-2, with D tentatively TRBD1 (5 bases). The CDR3 length is 14 residues. V gave up 2 bases and J gave up 3 bases, with 10 bases separating them. CDR1 MNHEY and CDR2 SMNVEV come from the germline V gene (reference sequence). Here the CDR3 DNA reads TGTGCCAGCAGTTTAATCGCAGGGCACTATGGCTACACCTTC. Its protein product is CASSLIAGHYGYTF.

The V call is TRBV7-2, the J call TRBJ1-1; D unclear. The CDR3 length is 12 residues. CDR1 is SGHTA and CDR2 is FQGNSA in the germline V gene. Trimming removed 3 bases from V and 5 bases from J, with 7 bases in between. This CDR3 reads CASSFFGTEAFF. The CDR3 region has the DNA TGTGCCAGCAGCTTCTTTGGGACTGAAGCTTTCTTT.

This chain links TRBV19 with TRBJ2-1, with a possible D match to TRBD1 (6 bases). The CDR3 consists of 18 residues. V lost 7 bases to trimming and J lost 1 base, with 23 bases between them. The germline V gene encodes CDR1 LNHDA and CDR2 SQIVND (reference sequence). The CDR3 region is CASTPRRSADRSYNEQFF. CDR3 bases: TGTGCCAGTACCCCCAGGAGATCAGCCGACAGGTCCTACAATGAGCAGTTCTTC.

The gene calls are TRBV27 and TRBJ1-5; no definite D call. Germline CDR1 and CDR2: MNHEY and SMNVEV (reference sequence). V shed 5 bases and J shed 0 bases, with 5 bases lying between them. CDR3 length: 13 amino acids. The CDR3 protein is CASSRLSNQPQHF. The CDR3 nucleotides read TGTGCCAGCAGTCGACTTAGCAATCAGCCCCAGCATTTT.

Comments on this clone: A much larger clonotype is one base distant, so this may be a read error. The sample contains more than one DNA sequence encoding this CDR3. This chain joins TRBV3-1 (or the pseudogene TRBV3-2) and TRBJ1-1, with a tentative D call TRBD1 (6 bases). V was trimmed by 4 bases and J by 0 bases, leaving 9 bases between them. The germline V gene has CDR1 LGHDT and CDR2 YNNKEL (reference sequence). This CDR3 spans 14 amino acids. CDR3 DNA: TGTGCCAGCAGCCCCAGGGGCATGAACACTGAAGCTTTCTTT. Translation: CASSPRGMNTEAFF.

The chain carries TRBV5-1 and TRBJ2-5; 10 bases align to TRBD2. With V trimmed by 2 bases and J by 6 bases, 7 bases remained unmatched. Germline V CDR1 and CDR2: SGHRS, YFSETQ. The CDR3 is 15 residues long. Written as DNA, the CDR3 is TGCGCCAGCAGCTTCTTGGGACTAGCGATTCAGACCCAGTACTTC. This sequence encodes CASSFLGLAIQTQYF.

V gene TRBV19 combines with J gene TRBJ1-1; D gene unclear. The length of the CDR3 is 14 residues. V was shortened by 1 base and J by 0 bases, with 6 bases between the two germline ends. CDR1 and CDR2 (germline): LNHDA, SQIVND (reference sequence). CDR3 DNA: TGTGCCAGTAGTATAGCTCAGGTGAACACTGAAGCTTTCTTT. This sequence encodes CASSIAQVNTEAFF.

The chain has TRBV24-1 and TRBJ2-3, with 8 positions matching TRBD2. CDR1 is KGHDR, CDR2 SFDVKD, per germline. The CDR3 is 15 residues long. Trimming cost V 5 bases and J 3 bases; bases outside gene matches: 6. CDR3: CATSVSGGATDTQYF. CDR3 DNA sequence: TGTGCCACCAGTGTAAGCGGGGGAGCTACAGATACGCAGTATTTT.

The V gene is TRBV19, the J gene TRBJ1-1; D not resolved. V was trimmed by 5 bases and J by 1 base, leaving 5 bases between them. Germline V gives CDR1 LNHDA, CDR2 SQIVND (reference sequence). This CDR3 has 12 residues. The CDR3: CASSQRNTEAFF. The CDR3 bases are TGTGCCAGTAGTCAGAGGAACACTGAAGCTTTCTTT.

V and J are TRBV18 and TRBJ2-5, with a weak D call TRBD1 (5 bases). Germline lookup yields CDR1 KGHSH and CDR2 LQKENI. V was clipped by 3 bases and J by 1 base, with 12 bases between them. The CDR3 totals 15 residues. The CDR3 spells CASSPGRAFQETQYF. The CDR3 nucleotides read TGTGCCAGCTCACCTGGCAGGGCTTTCCAAGAGACCCAGTACTTC.

The chain links TRBV11-2 to TRBJ1-2; D gene ambiguous. The CDR3 length is 11 residues. Looked up from germline, CDR1 is SGHAT and CDR2 is FQNNGV. The germline V and J ends were trimmed by 5 bases and 4 bases, with 5 bases remaining between them. The CDR3 protein is CASSNVYGYTF. The CDR3 coding sequence is TGTGCCAGCAGCAACGTCTATGGCTACACCTTC.

V gene TRBV7-2 combines with J gene TRBJ2-3; 13 positions agree with TRBD2. V dropped 5 bases and J dropped 1; count of bases not matched to a gene: 6. CDR1 and CDR2 (germline): SGHTA, FQGNSA. This CDR3 contains 17 residues. The CDR3 loop reads CASSMPGLAGRTDTQYF. The CDR3 coding sequence is TGTGCCAGCAGCATGCCGGGACTAGCGGGACGCACAGATACGCAGTATTTT.

The chain combines TRBV6-2 or TRBV6-3 with TRBJ2-7; no clear D. The V end lost 6 bases, the J end lost 3 bases, and 6 bases lay between the germline ends. CDR1 and CDR2 from the germline V gene are MNHEY and SVGEGT. The CDR3 consists of 11 residues. CDR3 sequence: CASSDGYEQYF. The CDR3 bases are TGTGCCAGCAGCGATGGCTACGAGCAGTACTTC.

The V and J genes are TRBV28 and TRBJ2-5, with D possibly being TRBD1 (5 bases). The V and J ends lost 5 bases and 7 bases respectively, with 17 bases between them. The CDR3 loop spans 14 amino acids. Looked up from germline, CDR1 is MDHEN and CDR2 is SYDVKM. The CDR3 here is CASSPPRDFGTQYF. In DNA form, the CDR3 reads TGTGCCAGCAGTCCACCCAGGGATTTCGGGACCCAGTACTTC.

The V call is TRBV24-1, the J call TRBJ2-1, with TRBD2 identical over 13 bases. V shed 4 bases and J 6 bases; nucleotides not matched to a gene: 2. Germline V lookup: CDR1 KGHDR, CDR2 SFDVKD. The CDR3 runs to 15 residues. The CDR3 sequence is CATSEGLAGVNEQFF. CDR3 DNA sequence: TGTGCCACCAGTGAAGGACTAGCGGGGGTCAATGAGCAGTTCTTC.

V usage is TRBV10-2 and J usage is TRBJ2-7; a weak D match, TRBD2 (5 bases). There are 16 residues in the CDR3. Germline CDR1 and CDR2: WSHSY and SAAADI. Trimming stripped 2 bases from V and 3 bases from J, with 17 bases between. The CDR3, as DNA: TGCGCCAGCAGTGAGACTGCGGGCGCCAGCGGCTACGAGCAGTACTTC. This codes for CASSETAGASGYEQYF.

This clone appeared a single time. The chain employs TRBV7-8 and TRBJ1-5; tentative D call: TRBD1 (6 bases). Germline V gene lookup returns CDR1 SGHVS and CDR2 FQNEAQ. Trimming left V 1 base short and J 6 bases short, with 16 bases between. CDR3 length: 16 residues. CDR3 bases: TGTGCCAGCAGCTTAGATTCCGGGGTAGGGGGTCAGCCCCAGCATTTT. Amino acids: CASSLDSGVGGQPQHF. Combining the CDR3 with reference TRBV7-8 and TRBJ1-5 gives the whole variable domain GAGVSQSPRYKVAKRGQDVALRCDPISGHVSLFWYQQALGQGPEFLTYFQNEAQLDKSGLPSDRFFAERPEGSVSTLKIQRTQQEDSAVYLCASSLDSGVGGQPQHFGDGTRLSIL.

In nucleotides, the CDR3 is TGTGCCAGCAGCTTGGCTGACAGGGCCCACGAGCAGTACTTC. Protein product: CASSLADRAHEQYF. The chain couples TRBV7-9 to TRBJ2-7; TRBD1 matches 7 bases. The V gene end was trimmed by 3 bases and the J gene end by 5 bases; junction bases not matched to a gene: 7. Germline CDR1 reads SEHNR; CDR2 reads FQNEAQ (reference sequence). The CDR3 has 14 amino acids.

The V call is TRBV28, the J call TRBJ2-3; 11 positions match TRBD2. Germline trimming cut 1 base from V and 0 bases from J; bases unmatched to any gene: 6. The CDR3 totals 18 residues. The germline gives CDR1 MDHEN, CDR2 SYDVKM. The CDR3 DNA reads as TGTGCCAGCAGTTTATCCCTAGCGGGAGGTACGAGCACAGATACGCAGTATTTT. Translated: CASSLSLAGGTSTDTQYF.

This clone has just a few counts. The CDR3, as DNA: TGCGCCAGCAGCCATTTTGCGGGGACAGCCTGGGGCGAGCAGTACTTC. Its protein product is CASSHFAGTAWGEQYF. The chain employs TRBV4-1 and TRBJ2-7; D is perhaps TRBD1 (7 bases). Germline values: CDR1 MGHRA, CDR2 YSYEKL. The CDR3 loop spans 16 amino acids. The V gene lost 3 bases and the J gene lost 6 bases, with 21 bases spanning the gap.

V and J are TRBV12-3 or TRBV12-4 and TRBJ2-7; possibly TRBD2 for D (6 bases). CDR3 size: 13 residues. Trimming stripped 8 bases from V and 4 bases from J, with 15 bases between. CDR3 in amino acids: CASLQAGRYEQYF. The CDR3 DNA reads as TGTGCCAGCCTACAAGCGGGCAGATACGAGCAGTACTTC.

Of note for this clone: The same CDR3 also results from other DNA sequences found in this sample. The chain is built from TRBV6-5 and TRBJ2-3; maybe TRBD1 (6 bases). Deletions cut 2 bases from V and 4 bases from J, with 7 bases between. The CDR3 extends over 13 amino acids. Germline V gives CDR1 MNHEY, CDR2 SVGAGI. CDR3 amino acids: CASSYPGADTQYF. The CDR3 DNA sequence: TGTGCCAGCAGTTACCCAGGGGCAGATACGCAGTATTTT.

The chain combines TRBV6-1 with TRBJ1-2; the match to TRBD1 covers 7 bases. V gave up 3 bases and J gave up 9 bases; unmatched junction bases: 10. Germline loops: CDR1 MNHNS, CDR2 SASEGT. The CDR3 runs 14 residues. CDR3 nucleotide sequence: TGTGCCAGCAGTGACCCGGGGACAGAGAGGAGCTACACCTTC. As protein: CASSDPGTERSYTF.

Only a few counts were recorded for this clone. The genes are TRBV7-2 and TRBJ1-5; no firm D call. CDR3 size: 12 residues. V was cut by 3 bases and J by 4 bases, with 4 bases left in between. The germline V gene encodes CDR1 SGHTA and CDR2 FQGNSA. Written as DNA, the CDR3 is TGTGCCAGCAGCTTCCCAAATCAGCCCCAGCATTTT. As protein: CASSFPNQPQHF.

This chain uses TRBV18 with TRBJ2-1; 10 nucleotides agree with TRBD1. Looked up from germline, CDR1 is KGHSH and CDR2 is LQKENI. Unmatched junction bases numbered 10, after V lost 0 bases and J lost 8 bases. The CDR3 is made up of 17 amino acids. CDR3 sequence reads: CASSPPLGTGEGHEQFF. CDR3 DNA: TGTGCCAGCTCACCACCGTTGGGGACAGGGGAAGGCCATGAGCAGTTCTTC.

V gene TRBV6-5 combines with J gene TRBJ1-5; D is unresolved. The ends were cut back, 1 base at V and 6 bases at J, with 7 bases in the middle. The CDR3 consists of 13 residues. The germline CDR1 and CDR2 sequences are MNHEY and SVGAGI. This CDR3 reads CASSYFLGQPQHF. The CDR3 coding sequence is TGTGCCAGCAGTTACTTTTTGGGTCAGCCCCAGCATTTT.